Below are 10 T cell receptor beta chains sequenced from a single sample in a study of patients and donors after allogeneic stem cell transplantation. TCRdb re-derived calls from the RT-PCR reads in MiXCR, one entry per CDR3 protein. The data contain hundreds of thousands of distinct CDR3 sequences, 16% of them singletons. The sample taken for sequencing was blood, either unsorted or a sorted T cell fraction (not recorded which). The source is a human donor who was either an allogeneic HSCT recipient or a stem cell or donor lymphocyte infusion donor (not recorded which). It is not recorded whose cells these are; they may come from a transplant donor.

The J gene is TRBJ2-5, the V gene TRBV12-3 or TRBV12-4, with 8 bases that match TRBD1. V was pared by 1 base and J by 1 base, with 2 bases of the junction left unmatched. The CDR3 loop spans 15 amino acids. CDR3 nucleotide sequence: TGTGCCAGCAGTTTAGGGACAGGGCCCCAAGAGACCCAGTACTTC. Translated: CASSLGTGPQETQYF.

The V call is TRBV12-3 or TRBV12-4, the J call TRBJ1-1; TRBD1 matches at 10 bases. The junction had 13 bases not matched to a gene; V was cut back by 2 bases and J by 10 bases. This CDR3 is built from 16 residues. CDR3 loop: CASSLIVDRGPLGAFF. The CDR3 DNA follows: TGTGCCAGCAGTTTAATCGTAGACAGGGGGCCCCTGGGAGCTTTCTTT.

V usage is TRBV6-4 and J usage is TRBJ1-2; 7 nucleotides match TRBD1. Trimming cost V 9 bases and J 7 bases; bases outside gene matches: 5. CDR3 size: 11 residues. Germline V gene data show CDR1 as MRHNA and CDR2 as SNTAGT. The CDR3 coding sequence is TGTGCCAGTGACAGGGTTTCTGGCTACACCTTC. Translating it yields CASDRVSGYTF.

This clonotype was observed a few times. The gene calls are TRBV28 and TRBJ1-1, with D possibly TRBD1 on 5 matching bases. The CDR3 covers 16 residues. CDR1 is MDHEN, CDR2 SYDVKM, per germline. The V end was cut by 5 bases, the J end by 7 bases, with 23 bases between. CDR3 DNA: TGTGCCAGCAGTCTTACAAATGGGGGTCACCGGGGTGAAGCTTTCTTT. Its translation is CASSLTNGGHRGEAFF.

This clonotype turned up a few times. This CDR3 reads CATRQTLAYEQYF. The CDR3 DNA reads as TGTGCCACGCGGCAGACCCTAGCCTACGAGCAGTACTTC. J is TRBJ2-7 and V is TRBV28; D is undetermined. Trimming left V 10 bases short and J 2 bases short, with 15 bases between. The germline V gene encodes CDR1 MDHEN and CDR2 SYDVKM. The CDR3 has 13 amino acids.

This sequence joins TRBV19 and TRBJ2-7; TRBD2 agrees at 9 bases. The CDR3 loop spans 14 amino acids. Germline loops: CDR1 LNHDA, CDR2 SQIVND (reference sequence). V shed 4 bases, J shed 4 bases, and the junction held 5 bases outside the gene matches. The CDR3 DNA sequence: TGTGCCAGTAGTAGGCGGGAGGGTACGTACGAGCAGTACTTC. As protein: CASSRREGTYEQYF.

This clonotype was seen a few times. V usage is TRBV6-5 and J usage is TRBJ1-2; D may be TRBD1 (6 bases). CDR1 and CDR2 from the germline V gene are MNHEY and SVGAGI. Trimming took off 2 bases at V and 4 bases at J, with 17 bases between the two ends. The CDR3 loop spans 16 amino acids. The CDR3: CASSYTTGQKLYGYTF. In nucleotides, the CDR3 is TGTGCCAGCAGTTACACAACAGGACAGAAACTCTATGGCTACACCTTC.

The chain couples TRBV6-1 to TRBJ2-2, with D perhaps matching TRBD2 (6 bases). CDR1 and CDR2 from the germline V gene are MNHNS and SASEGT. V lost 7 bases to trimming and J lost 1 base, with 16 bases between them. This CDR3 is built from 16 residues. CDR3 region: CASNPGVPLNTGELFF. In DNA form, the CDR3 reads TGTGCCAGCAACCCGGGGGTACCTTTGAACACCGGGGAGCTGTTTTTT.

J is TRBJ2-5 and V is TRBV7-6; D ambiguous. Deletions cut 4 bases from V and 5 bases from J, with 8 bases between. Germline CDR1 is SGHVS and CDR2 is FNYEAQ. The CDR3 runs to 12 residues. CDR3 region: CASSSASETQYF. The CDR3 bases are TGTGCCAGCAGCTCTGCATCGGAGACCCAGTACTTC. Filled out from reference TRBV7-6 and TRBJ2-5, the complete variable domain reads GAGVSQSPRYKVTKRGQDVALRCDPISGHVSLYWYRQALGQGPEFLTYFNYEAQQDKSGLPNDRFSAERPEGSISTLTIQRTEQRDSAMYRCASSSASETQYFGPGTRLLVL.

The CDR3 DNA is TGCAGTGCTTCAGGGAGGGACTATGGCTACACCTTC. It codes for CSASGRDYGYTF. The rearrangement uses TRBV20-1 and TRBJ1-2, with D possibly matching TRBD1 (5 bases). Germline V gene lookup returns CDR1 DFQATT and CDR2 SNEGSKA (reference sequence). V was clipped by 5 bases and J by 3 bases, with 10 bases between them. The CDR3 extends over 12 amino acids.